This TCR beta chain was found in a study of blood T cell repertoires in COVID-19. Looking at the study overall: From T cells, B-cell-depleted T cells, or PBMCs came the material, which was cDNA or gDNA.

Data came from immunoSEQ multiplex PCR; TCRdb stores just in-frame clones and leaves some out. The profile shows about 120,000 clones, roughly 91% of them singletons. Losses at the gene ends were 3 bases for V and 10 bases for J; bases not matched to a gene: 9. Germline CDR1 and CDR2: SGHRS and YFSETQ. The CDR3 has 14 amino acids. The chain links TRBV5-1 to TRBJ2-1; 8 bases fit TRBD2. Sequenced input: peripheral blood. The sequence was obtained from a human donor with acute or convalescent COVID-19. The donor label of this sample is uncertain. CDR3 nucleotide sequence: TGCGCCAGCAGCTACGGGGGGCCTAGCGGGGAGCAGTTCTTC. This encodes CASSYGGPSGEQFF. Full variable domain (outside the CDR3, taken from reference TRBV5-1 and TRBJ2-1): KAGVTQTPRYLIKTRGQQVTLSCSPISGHRSVSWYQQTPGQGLQFLFEYFSETQRNKGNFPGRFSGRQFSNSRSEMNVSTLELGDSALYLCASSYGGPSGEQFFGPGTRLTVL.